The entry below describes one T cell receptor beta chain. Antigen specificity is unknown. This specimen belongs to a study of OX40 agonist ivuxolimab in advanced cancers. Measured with immunoSEQ multiplex PCR; TCRdb has only the in-frame clones, and not every one. The table records about 70,000 clones, roughly 80% of them present only once. General study points: Blood T cells, both CD4+ and CD8+, expanded clonally by week 6 at 0.1 to 3.0 mg/kg.

Germline V CDR1 and CDR2: SQVTM, ANQGSEA. Germline trimming cut 6 bases from V and 2 bases from J; bases unmatched to any gene: 2. The CDR3 length is 13 residues. The genes are TRBV29-1 and TRBJ2-2; 8 nucleotides match TRBD1. The TCR originated in an adult with an advanced solid tumor such as melanoma, head and neck, liver or kidney cancer. The input for sequencing was CD4+ or CD8+ T cells sorted from blood, taken in a trial of the OX40 agonist ivuxolimab. The CDR3 is CSVDRGNTGELFF. CDR3 in DNA: TGCAGCGTCGACAGGGGAAACACCGGGGAGCTGTTTTTT.